This paragraph reports one TCR beta chain. Antigen unknown. The V gene end was trimmed by 3 bases and the J gene end by 5 bases; junction bases not matched to a gene: 10. Germline V lookup: CDR1 MNHNS, CDR2 SASEGT. This CDR3 region has 16 residues. The study treated chemo-refractory metastatic non-small-cell lung cancer patients with focal radiation plus ipilimumab CTLA-4 blockade. This sample was taken from a study of radiotherapy plus CTLA-4 blockade in lung cancer. As for the study in general: Disease control was seen in about 34% of patients, objective responses in approximately 20%. Study results and limitations: In blood, early T cell clone dynamics reportedly predicted response best, together with interferon-beta. The study found tumor-derived TCR clones expanded in blood after radiotherapy plus ipilimumab.

The data were produced by immunoSEQ multiplex PCR, yet TCRdb's version contains in-frame clones alone and is incomplete. The sample includes 52,000 or so clones, around 85% seen only once; the top ten take about 2.9%. This chain joins TRBV6-1 and TRBJ2-7, with 10 positions matching TRBD1. Sequencing used peripheral blood, obtained from a patient treated with radiotherapy plus ipilimumab. This TCR was sampled from a human donor with non-small cell lung cancer who had a partial response to radiotherapy plus ipilimumab. The CDR3: CASSDVGDRGVNEQYF. The CDR3 nucleotides read TGTGCCAGCAGTGATGTTGGGGACAGGGGAGTCAACGAGCAGTACTTC.